This TCR beta chain stems from a study of T-cell reconstitution after alpha-beta-depleted transplantation in children (TCRdb year 2016). Looking at the study overall: The study quantitatively tracked T-cell immune reconstitution after TCRalphabeta/CD19-depleted allogeneic hematopoietic cell transplantation in children using TCR repertoire profiling.

The sample holds a few counts of this clonotype. What antigen it recognizes has not been identified. No base qualities exist here, and no much larger clone lies one base off it. The treatment or condition label of this sample denotes: allogeneic hematopoietic cell transplantation with graft depleted of TCRalphabeta T cells and CD19 B cells. Transplant recipients were children who received TCRalphabeta/CD19-depleted allogeneic hematopoietic cell grafts. Receptor amplification or capture employed PCR. The data were produced on an Illumina HiSeq 2500. To normalize quantification of the TCRbeta repertoire, the TCR libraries were built with molecular barcoding that relied on unique molecular identifiers. TCRdb reprocessed the public reads (quality trimming at Q25 with fastp, clone calling with MiXCR) and kept in-frame beta chains. Duplicate CDR3 protein sequences are folded into a single record with the most common DNA and genes. The sample records fewer than 550,000 distinct CDR3 sequences, roughly an eighth of which are singletons. Jointly, the top ten make up about 14% of the sample.

The investigation overall reported the following: Hyperexpanded clone frequencies declined over subsequent months; after one year, T-cell counts and TCRbeta diversity were mostly attributed to newly produced T cells. The apparently early recovery of alphabetaT-cell counts about two months after transplant reportedly depended on only several hundred rapidly expanded clones that came from non-depleted graft cells. In some patients, the high TCRbeta diversity seen at day 60 was put down to recipient T cells and intrathymic progenitors that had survived conditioning.

This TCR came from a female patient aged 2-15 years who had a stem cell transplant for aplastic anemia, so the T cells may come from the graft donor. Sequenced here: PBMCs, mostly from graft donor cells, sampled 180 days after TCRalphabeta/CD19-depleted stem cell transplant.

Here is the DNA: TGTGCCAGCAGTGCGGGACTCGCCTACAATGAGCAGTTCTTC. It codes for CASSAGLAYNEQFF. This sequence uses TRBV25-1 and TRBJ2-1; a weak D assignment points to TRBD2 (6 bases agree). Sequences MGHDK (CDR1) and SYGVNS (CDR2) are obtained from the germline V gene. The CDR3 measures 14 amino acids from cysteine to phenylalanine. Only the CDR3 portion is preserved as DNA: 42 bases, with reading frame beginning at the first base. V lost 4 bases and J lost 2 bases; the stretch between them is 9 bases long.